The clone carrying this TCR beta chain was recorded a few times. No antigen is known for it. Conventional CD4 T cells were sorted as CD4+CD127+ cells. CDR1 is LNHDA, CDR2 SQIVND, per germline (reference sequence). The CDR3 is 14 residues long. Trimming took off 3 bases at V and 5 bases at J, with 14 bases between the two ends. The data were taken from a study of B cell selection in AIRE deficiency. Study-level findings and limits: With only TCRbeta sequenced, around a third of shared healthy Treg sequences overlapped Tconv.

Sequencing was performed with immunoSEQ multiplex PCR; in TCRdb, only in-frame clones are kept and a portion is missing. In the table there are roughly 960 clones, about 81% of which are singletons. Sequencing was done on a sample of conventional CD4+ T cells sorted from PBMCs. The sequence derives from a human donor with AIRE deficiency. The genes are TRBV19 and TRBJ2-7; TRBD1 or TRBD2 may be the D gene (6 bases each). CDR3 DNA sequence: TGTGCCAGTAGTATCCGTGGGGGGCGGAACGAGCAGTACTTC. This codes for CASSIRGGRNEQYF.